This is a list of T cell receptor beta chains from one sample in a study of T-cell reconstitution after alpha-beta-depleted transplantation in children. MiXCR, run by TCRdb on the PCR reads, gives a single entry per CDR3 protein. The sample consists of about 440,000 distinct CDR3 sequences, roughly 43% of them appearing once. Sequencing used PBMCs, obtained before TCRalphabeta/CD19-depleted stem cell transplant. These receptors all come from a girl aged 2 to 10 with aplastic anemia, due to receive a stem cell transplant. Each CDR3 is given with its conserved first and last residue. The D gene is left open where the match is weak. Size is stated for part of the rows, as once, few or many counts, or as a class when the clone is expanded.

J gene | D gene | V gene | clone size | CDR3 length | CDR3 DNA | CDR3 protein
TRBJ2-7 | . | TRBV6-1 | once | 15 | TGTGCCAGCAACCCGAGGTGGCAGGGAATGGACGAGCAGTACTTC | CASNPRWQGMDEQYF
TRBJ1-1 | . | TRBV12-3/TRBV12-4 | . | 14 | TGTGCCAGCAGCAGGACAGCCGCCGGGGCTGAAGCTTTCTTT | CASSRTAAGAEAFF
TRBJ1-1 | . | TRBV13 | few | 11 | TGTGCCAGCAGCATCGGGGGGGAAGCTTTCTTT | CASSIGGEAFF
TRBJ2-3 | TRBD2 | TRBV20-1 | . | 15 | TGCAGTGCTGCGGGGGGGCCAGGCCTCACAGATACGCAGTATTTT | CSAAGGPGLTDTQYF
TRBJ1-4 | . | TRBV6-1 | . | 15 | TGTGCCAGCAGGCCGACAGGCCTAGGACGGGAAAAACTGTTTTTT | CASRPTGLGREKLFF
TRBJ2-1 | TRBD2 | TRBV7-2 | many | 18 | TGTGCCAGCAGCTTAGCACTAGCTGGCGGGAGAATTTACAATGAGCAGTTCTTC | CASSLALAGGRIYNEQFF
TRBJ2-1 | . | TRBV12-3/TRBV12-4 | once | 16 | TGTGCCAGCACCTCATGGGTGGACGTCGGCTACAATGAGCAGTTCTTC | CASTSWVDVGYNEQFF
TRBJ2-2 | TRBD2 | TRBV19 | . | 18 | TGTGCCAGTAGTAGCCGGACTAGCGGGATCGGGGCTGCCGGGGAGCTGTTTTTT | CASSSRTSGIGAAGELFF
TRBJ2-3 | . | TRBV9 | . | 14 | TGTGCCAGCAGCTTCACGACCAGCACAGATACGCAGTATTTT | CASSFTTSTDTQYF
TRBJ2-3 | TRBD2 | TRBV6-1 | . | 14 | TGTGCCAGCAGTCCCCTCGTAGCGGGAGATACGCAGTATTTT | CASSPLVAGDTQYF
TRBJ2-5 | . | TRBV20-1 | once | 12 | TGCAGTGCTAGATCTCACTGGGAGACCCAGTACTTC | CSARSHWETQYF
TRBJ2-7 | . | TRBV6-1 | few | 15 | TGTGCCAGCAGAGCCGGGACACCTCACCTGGGGGAGCAGTACTTC | CASRAGTPHLGEQYF
TRBJ1-1 | . | TRBV12-3/TRBV12-4 | . | 14 | TGTGCCAGCAGTTTTTCCTCGAAGGGCACTGAAGCTTTCTTT | CASSFSSKGTEAFF
TRBJ2-2 | TRBD2 | TRBV7-2 | . | 15 | TGTGCCAGCAGCATGAACCAGGGAGGGACCGGGGAGCTGTTTTTT | CASSMNQGGTGELFF
TRBJ2-1 | . | TRBV7-2 | . | 13 | TGTGCCAGCAAGCCAGGGCCGGGTAATGAGCAGTTCTTC | CASKPGPGNEQFF
TRBJ2-5 | TRBD1 | TRBV20-1 | few | 14 | TGCAGTGCTCTATCACAGGGGATGCTGGGGACCCAGTACTTC | CSALSQGMLGTQYF
TRBJ2-1 | TRBD2 | TRBV20-1 | . | 15 | TGCAGTGCTACTATAGCGGGAGGCCCCCTTGTGGGGCAGTTCTTC | CSATIAGGPLVGQFF
TRBJ1-1 | . | TRBV30 | . | 13 | TGTGCCTGGAGTGCGACAGGGAACACTGAAGCTTTCTTT | CAWSATGNTEAFF
TRBJ1-1 | . | TRBV20-1 | . | 13 | TGCAGTGCTAGAGCTGAGAGAGGCACTGAAGCTTTCTTT | CSARAERGTEAFF
TRBJ1-5 | TRBD1 | TRBV20-1 | many | 14 | TGCAGTGCTAGAGAGCTAGGACAGGGACAGCCCCAGCATTTT | CSARELGQGQPQHF
TRBJ2-7 | TRBD1 | TRBV9 | once | 17 | TGTGCCAGCAGAGGTCCGACCGGGACAGGGGGCGCTTACGAGCAGTACTTC | CASRGPTGTGGAYEQYF
TRBJ2-3 | . | TRBV12-3/TRBV12-4 | . | 14 | TGTGCCAGCAGTTTAAGCCCCCTGTACAACTTCCAGTATTTT | CASSLSPLYNFQYF
TRBJ2-2 | TRBD2 | TRBV10-3 | many | 14 | TGTGCCATCAGGACTAGCGGGAATACCGGGGAGCTGTTTTTT | CAIRTSGNTGELFF
TRBJ2-7 | . | TRBV5-1 | . | 15 | TGCGCCAGCAGCTTGGCCCGGACACCGCCCTACGAGCAGTACTTC | CASSLARTPPYEQYF
TRBJ1-2 | TRBD1 | TRBV5-6 | many | 15 | TGTGCCAGCAGCTTGACTCAGGGGGCGGGTGATGGCTACACCTTC | CASSLTQGAGDGYTF
TRBJ2-1 | TRBD2 | TRBV9 | many | 15 | TGTGCCAGCAGCGTAGTGGGACTAGTCAGCAATGAGCAGTTCTTC | CASSVVGLVSNEQFF
TRBJ1-2 | . | TRBV9 | few | 13 | TGTGCCAGCAGCGTAGCCGGTCTGGGGGTTGACACCTTC | CASSVAGLGVDTF
TRBJ2-1 | . | TRBV19 | . | 15 | TGTGCCAGTAGTATAACTTCCCTCAGGGGAGGCGAGCAGTTCTTC | CASSITSLRGGEQFF